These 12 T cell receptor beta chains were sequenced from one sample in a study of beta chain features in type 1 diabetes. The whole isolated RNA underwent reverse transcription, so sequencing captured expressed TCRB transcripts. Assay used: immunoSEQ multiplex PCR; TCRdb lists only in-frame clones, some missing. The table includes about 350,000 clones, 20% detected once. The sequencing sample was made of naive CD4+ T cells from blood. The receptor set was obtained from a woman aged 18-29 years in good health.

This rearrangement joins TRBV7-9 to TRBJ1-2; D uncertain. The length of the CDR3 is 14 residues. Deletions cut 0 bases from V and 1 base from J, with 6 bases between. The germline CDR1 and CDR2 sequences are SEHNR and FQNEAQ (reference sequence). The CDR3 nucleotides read TGTGCCAGCAGCTTAGCGCCCAGTAACTATGGCTACACCTTC. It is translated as CASSLAPSNYGYTF.

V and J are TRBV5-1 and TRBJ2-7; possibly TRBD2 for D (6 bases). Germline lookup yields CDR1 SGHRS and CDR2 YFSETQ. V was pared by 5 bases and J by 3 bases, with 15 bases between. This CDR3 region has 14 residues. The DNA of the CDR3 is TGCGCCAGCAGACAAGCAGCGGGCCTCTACGAGCAGTACTTC. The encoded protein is CASRQAAGLYEQYF. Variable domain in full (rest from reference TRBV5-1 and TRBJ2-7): KAGVTQTPRYLIKTRGQQVTLSCSPISGHRSVSWYQQTPGQGLQFLFEYFSETQRNKGNFPGRFSGRQFSNSRSEMNVSTLELGDSALYLCASRQAAGLYEQYFGPGTRLTVT.

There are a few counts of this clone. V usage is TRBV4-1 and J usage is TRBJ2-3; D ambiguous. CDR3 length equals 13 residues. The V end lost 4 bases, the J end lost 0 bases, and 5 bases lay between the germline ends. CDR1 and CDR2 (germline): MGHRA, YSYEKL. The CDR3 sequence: CASSLASTDTQYF. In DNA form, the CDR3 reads TGCGCCAGCAGCCTGGCAAGCACAGATACGCAGTATTTT.

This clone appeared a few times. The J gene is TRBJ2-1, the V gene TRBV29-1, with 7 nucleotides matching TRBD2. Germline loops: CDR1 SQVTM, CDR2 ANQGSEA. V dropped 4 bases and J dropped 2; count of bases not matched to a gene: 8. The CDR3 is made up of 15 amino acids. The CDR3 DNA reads TGCAGCGTTGTAAAGGCTAGCGGCACCTACAATGAGCAGTTCTTC. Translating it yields CSVVKASGTYNEQFF.

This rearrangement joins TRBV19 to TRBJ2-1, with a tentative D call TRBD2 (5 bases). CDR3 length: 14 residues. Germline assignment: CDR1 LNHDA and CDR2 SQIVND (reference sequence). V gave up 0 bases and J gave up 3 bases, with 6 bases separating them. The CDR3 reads CASSIEGLYNEQFF. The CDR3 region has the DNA TGTGCCAGTAGTATAGAAGGACTCTACAATGAGCAGTTCTTC.

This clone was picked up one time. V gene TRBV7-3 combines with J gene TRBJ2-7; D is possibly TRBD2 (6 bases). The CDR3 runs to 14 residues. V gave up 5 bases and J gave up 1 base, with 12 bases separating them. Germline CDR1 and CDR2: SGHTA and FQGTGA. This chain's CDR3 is CASSASRGSYEQYF. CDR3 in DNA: TGTGCCAGCAGCGCCAGCCGGGGGTCCTACGAGCAGTACTTC. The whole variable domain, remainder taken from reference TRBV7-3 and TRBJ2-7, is GAGVSQTPSNKVTEKGKYVELRCDPISGHTALYWYRQSLGQGPEFLIYFQGTGAADDSGLPNDRFFAVRPEGSVSTLKIQRTERGDSAVYLCASSASRGSYEQYFGPGTRLTVT.

The CDR3 sequence: CASSFQVTSGSPTQYF. As DNA, the CDR3 is TGCGCCAGCAGCTTCCAAGTGACTAGCGGGAGCCCAACGCAGTATTTT. This chain connects TRBV5-1 to TRBJ2-3; TRBD2 aligns across 12 bases. The germline V gene has CDR1 SGHRS and CDR2 YFSETQ. Trimming cost V 2 bases and J 9 bases; bases outside gene matches: 10. The CDR3 sequence is 16 residues long.

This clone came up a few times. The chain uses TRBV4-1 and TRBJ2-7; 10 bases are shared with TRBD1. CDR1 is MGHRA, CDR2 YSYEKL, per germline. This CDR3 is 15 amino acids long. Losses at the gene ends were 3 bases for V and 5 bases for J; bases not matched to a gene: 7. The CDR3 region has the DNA TGCGCCAGCAGCCACCCAGACAGGGGGCGGCACGAGCAGTACTTC. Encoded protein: CASSHPDRGRHEQYF.

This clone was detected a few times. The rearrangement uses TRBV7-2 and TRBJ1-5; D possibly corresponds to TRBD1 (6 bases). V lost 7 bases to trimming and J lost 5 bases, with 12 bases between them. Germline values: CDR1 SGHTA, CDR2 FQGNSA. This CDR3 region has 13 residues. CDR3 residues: CASTRQADQPQHF. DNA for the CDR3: TGTGCCAGCACGAGACAGGCCGATCAGCCCCAGCATTTT.

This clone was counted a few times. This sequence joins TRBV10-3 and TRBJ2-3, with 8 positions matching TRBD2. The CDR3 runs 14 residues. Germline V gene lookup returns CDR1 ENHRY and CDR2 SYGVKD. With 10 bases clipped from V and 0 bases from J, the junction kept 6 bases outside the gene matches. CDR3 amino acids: CATRGGASTDTQYF. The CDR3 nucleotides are TGTGCCACCCGGGGGGGCGCTAGCACAGATACGCAGTATTTT.

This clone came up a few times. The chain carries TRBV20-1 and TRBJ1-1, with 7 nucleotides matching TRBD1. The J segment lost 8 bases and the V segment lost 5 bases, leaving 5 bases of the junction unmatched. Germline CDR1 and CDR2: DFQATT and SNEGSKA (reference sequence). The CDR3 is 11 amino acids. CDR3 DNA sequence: TGCAGTGCTCAGGGGGGTGGAGAAGCTTTCTTT. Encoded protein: CSAQGGGEAFF.

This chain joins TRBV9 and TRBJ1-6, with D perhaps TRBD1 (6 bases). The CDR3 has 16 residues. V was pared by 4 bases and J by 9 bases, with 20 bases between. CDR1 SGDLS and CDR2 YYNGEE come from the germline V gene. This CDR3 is CASSPMGANGVSPLHF. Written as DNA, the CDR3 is TGTGCCAGCAGCCCAATGGGGGCGAATGGAGTTTCACCCCTCCACTTT.